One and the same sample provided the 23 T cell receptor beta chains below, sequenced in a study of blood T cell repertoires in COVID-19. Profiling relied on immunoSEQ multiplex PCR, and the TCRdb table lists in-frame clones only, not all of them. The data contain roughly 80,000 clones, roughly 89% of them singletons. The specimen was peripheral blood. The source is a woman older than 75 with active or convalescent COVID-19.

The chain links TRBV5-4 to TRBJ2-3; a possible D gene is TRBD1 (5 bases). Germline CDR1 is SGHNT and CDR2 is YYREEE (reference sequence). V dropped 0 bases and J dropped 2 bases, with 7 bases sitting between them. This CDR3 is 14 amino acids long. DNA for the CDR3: TGTGCCAGCAGCTTGGCAGGGCCCACAGATACGCAGTATTTT. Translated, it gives CASSLAGPTDTQYF.

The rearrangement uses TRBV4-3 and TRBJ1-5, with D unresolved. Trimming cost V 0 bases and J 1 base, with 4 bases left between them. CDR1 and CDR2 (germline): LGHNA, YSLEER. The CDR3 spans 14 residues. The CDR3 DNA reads TGCGCCAGCAGCCAAGACCGGAGCAATCAGCCCCAGCATTTT. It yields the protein CASSQDRSNQPQHF.

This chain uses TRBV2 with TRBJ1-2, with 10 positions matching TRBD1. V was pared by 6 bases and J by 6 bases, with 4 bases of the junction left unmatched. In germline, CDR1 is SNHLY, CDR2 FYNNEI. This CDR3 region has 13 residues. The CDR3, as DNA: TGTGCCAGCAGGGGACAGGGGACAAATGGCTACACCTTC. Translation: CASRGQGTNGYTF.

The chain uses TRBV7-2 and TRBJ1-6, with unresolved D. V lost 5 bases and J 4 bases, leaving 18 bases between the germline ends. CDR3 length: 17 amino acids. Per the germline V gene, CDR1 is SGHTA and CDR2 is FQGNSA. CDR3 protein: CASSAYGVGLYNSPLHF. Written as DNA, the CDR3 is TGTGCCAGCAGCGCGTACGGGGTGGGGTTATATAATTCACCCCTCCACTTT.

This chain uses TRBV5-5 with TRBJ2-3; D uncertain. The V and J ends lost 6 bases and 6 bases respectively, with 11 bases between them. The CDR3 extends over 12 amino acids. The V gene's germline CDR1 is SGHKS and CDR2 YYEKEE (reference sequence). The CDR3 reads CASTRLGDTQYF. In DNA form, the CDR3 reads TGTGCCAGCACCCGACTCGGGGATACGCAGTATTTT.

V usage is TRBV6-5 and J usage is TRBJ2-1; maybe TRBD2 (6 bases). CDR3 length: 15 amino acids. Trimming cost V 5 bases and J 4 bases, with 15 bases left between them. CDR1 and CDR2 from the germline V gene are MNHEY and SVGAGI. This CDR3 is CASSKPGLGYNEQFF. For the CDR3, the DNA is TGTGCCAGCAGTAAACCGGGACTGGGGTACAATGAGCAGTTCTTC.

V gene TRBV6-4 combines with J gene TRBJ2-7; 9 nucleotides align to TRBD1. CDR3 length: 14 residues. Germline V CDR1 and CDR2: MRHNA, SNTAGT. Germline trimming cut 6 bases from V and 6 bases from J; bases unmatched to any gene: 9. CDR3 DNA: TGTGCCAGCAGCCCGACAGGGGGGGCTTCCGAGCAGTACTTC. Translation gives CASSPTGGASEQYF.

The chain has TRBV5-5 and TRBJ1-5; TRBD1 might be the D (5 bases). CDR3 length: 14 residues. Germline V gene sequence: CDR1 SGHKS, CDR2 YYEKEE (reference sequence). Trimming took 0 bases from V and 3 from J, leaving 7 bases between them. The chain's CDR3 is CASSLGGLNQPQHF. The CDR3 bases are TGTGCCAGCAGCTTGGGGGGACTCAATCAGCCCCAGCATTTT. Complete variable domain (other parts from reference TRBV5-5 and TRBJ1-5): DAGVTQSPTHLIKTRGQQVTLRCSPISGHKSVSWYQQVLGQGPQFIFQYYEKEERGRGNFPDRFSARQFPNYSSELNVNALLLGDSALYLCASSLGGLNQPQHFGDGTRLSIL.

The CDR3 nucleotides read TGTGCCAGCTCACCAATCCAGGGCTCCTACGAGCAGTACTTC. Translated: CASSPIQGSYEQYF. This rearrangement joins TRBV18 to TRBJ2-7, with a possible D match to TRBD1 (5 bases). V was trimmed by 2 bases and J by 0 bases, leaving 8 bases between them. CDR3 length: 14 residues. Germline CDR1 and CDR2: KGHSH and LQKENI.

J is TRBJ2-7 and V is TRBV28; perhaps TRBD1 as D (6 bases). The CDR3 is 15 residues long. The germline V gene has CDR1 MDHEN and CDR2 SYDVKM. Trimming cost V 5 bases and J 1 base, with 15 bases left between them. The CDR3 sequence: CASSPPGEWSYEQYF. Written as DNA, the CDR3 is TGTGCCAGCAGTCCACCAGGGGAGTGGTCCTACGAGCAGTACTTC. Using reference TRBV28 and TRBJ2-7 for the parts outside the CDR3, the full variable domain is DVKVTQSSRYLVKRTGEKVFLECVQDMDHENMFWYRQDPGLGLRLIYFSYDVKMKEKGDIPEGYSVSREKKERFSLILESASTNQTSMYLCASSPPGEWSYEQYFGPGTRLTVT.

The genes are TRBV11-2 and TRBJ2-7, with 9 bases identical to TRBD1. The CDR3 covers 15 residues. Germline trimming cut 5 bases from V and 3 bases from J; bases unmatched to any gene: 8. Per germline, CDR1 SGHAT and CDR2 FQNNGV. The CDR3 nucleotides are TGTGCCAGCAGCCTCGCCGGGACAGGGATCTACGAGCAGTACTTC. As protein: CASSLAGTGIYEQYF.

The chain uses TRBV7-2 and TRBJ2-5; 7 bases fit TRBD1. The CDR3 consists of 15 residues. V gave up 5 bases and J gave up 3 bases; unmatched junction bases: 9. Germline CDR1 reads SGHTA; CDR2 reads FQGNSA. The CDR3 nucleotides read TGTGCCAGCAGCGTCCGGTCGGGACAGAAAGAGACCCAGTACTTC. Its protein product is CASSVRSGQKETQYF.

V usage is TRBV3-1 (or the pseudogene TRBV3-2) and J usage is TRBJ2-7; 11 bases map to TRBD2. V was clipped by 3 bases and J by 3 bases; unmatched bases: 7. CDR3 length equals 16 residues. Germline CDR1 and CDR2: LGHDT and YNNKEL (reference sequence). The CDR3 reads CASSHGLAGSGYEQYF. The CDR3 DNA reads TGTGCCAGCAGCCACGGACTAGCGGGTTCTGGCTACGAGCAGTACTTC.

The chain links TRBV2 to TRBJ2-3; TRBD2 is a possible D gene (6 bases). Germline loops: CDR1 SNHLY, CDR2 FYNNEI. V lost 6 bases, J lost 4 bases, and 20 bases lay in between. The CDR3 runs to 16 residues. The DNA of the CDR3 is TGTGCCAGCAGCCCTCAACTAGTTTCGGGAGCAGATACGCAGTATTTT. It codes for CASSPQLVSGADTQYF.

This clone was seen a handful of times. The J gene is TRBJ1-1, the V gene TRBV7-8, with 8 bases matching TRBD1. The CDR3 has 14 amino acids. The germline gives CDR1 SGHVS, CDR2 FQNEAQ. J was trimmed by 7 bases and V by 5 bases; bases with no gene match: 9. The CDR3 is CASSSLGQGSEAFF. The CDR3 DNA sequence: TGTGCCAGCAGCAGCCTAGGACAGGGTAGTGAAGCTTTCTTT.

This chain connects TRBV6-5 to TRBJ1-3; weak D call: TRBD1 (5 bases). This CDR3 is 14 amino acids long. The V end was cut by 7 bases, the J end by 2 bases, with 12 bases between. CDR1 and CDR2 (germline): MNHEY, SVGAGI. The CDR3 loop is CASKLRQTGNTIYF. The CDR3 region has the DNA TGTGCCAGCAAACTTCGACAGACTGGAAACACCATATATTTT.

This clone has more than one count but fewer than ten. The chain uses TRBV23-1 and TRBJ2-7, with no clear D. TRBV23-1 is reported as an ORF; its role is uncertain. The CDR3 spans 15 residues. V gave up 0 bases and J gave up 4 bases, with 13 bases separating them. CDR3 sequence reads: CASSQSRRNPYEQYF. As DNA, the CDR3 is TGCGCCAGCAGTCAATCGAGGCGGAATCCGTACGAGCAGTACTTC.

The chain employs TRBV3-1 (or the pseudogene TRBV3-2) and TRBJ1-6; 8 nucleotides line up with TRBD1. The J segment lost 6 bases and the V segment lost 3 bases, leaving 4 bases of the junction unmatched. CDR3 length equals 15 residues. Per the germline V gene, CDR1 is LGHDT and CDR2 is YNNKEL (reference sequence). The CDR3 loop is CASSQGQVLNSPLHF. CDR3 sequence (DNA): TGTGCCAGCAGCCAGGGACAGGTTCTTAATTCACCCCTCCACTTT.

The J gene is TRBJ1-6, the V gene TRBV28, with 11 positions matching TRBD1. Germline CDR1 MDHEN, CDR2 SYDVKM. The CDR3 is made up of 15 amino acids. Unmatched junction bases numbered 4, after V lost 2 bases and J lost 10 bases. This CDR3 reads CASSLRTGGRSPLHF. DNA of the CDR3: TGTGCCAGCAGTTTAAGGACAGGGGGCAGGTCACCCCTCCACTTT.

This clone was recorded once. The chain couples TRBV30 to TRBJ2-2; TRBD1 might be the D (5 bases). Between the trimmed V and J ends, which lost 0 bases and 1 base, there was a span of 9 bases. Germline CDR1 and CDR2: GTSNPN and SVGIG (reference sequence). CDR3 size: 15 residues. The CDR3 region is CAWSVKGKNTGELFF. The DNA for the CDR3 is TGTGCCTGGAGTGTAAAGGGGAAGAACACCGGGGAGCTGTTTTTT.

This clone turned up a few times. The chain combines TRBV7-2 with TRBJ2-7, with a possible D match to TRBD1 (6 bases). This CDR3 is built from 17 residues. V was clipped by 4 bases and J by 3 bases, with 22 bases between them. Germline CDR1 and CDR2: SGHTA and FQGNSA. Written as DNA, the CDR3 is TGTGCCAGCAGCTCTTTACAGGGCAGGGCCTACATCTACGAGCAGTACTTC. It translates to CASSSLQGRAYIYEQYF.

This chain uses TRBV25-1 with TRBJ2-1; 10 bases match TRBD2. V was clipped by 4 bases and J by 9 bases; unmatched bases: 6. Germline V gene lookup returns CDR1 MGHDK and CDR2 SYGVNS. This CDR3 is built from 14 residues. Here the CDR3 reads CASSVSGRVGEQFF. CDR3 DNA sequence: TGTGCCAGCAGTGTGAGCGGGAGGGTAGGTGAGCAGTTCTTC. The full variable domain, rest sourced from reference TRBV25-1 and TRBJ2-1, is EADIYQTPRYLVIGTGKKITLECSQTMGHDKMYWYQQDPGMELHLIHYSYGVNSTEKGDLSSESTVSRIRTEHFPLTLESARPSHTSQYLCASSVSGRVGEQFFGPGTRLTVL.

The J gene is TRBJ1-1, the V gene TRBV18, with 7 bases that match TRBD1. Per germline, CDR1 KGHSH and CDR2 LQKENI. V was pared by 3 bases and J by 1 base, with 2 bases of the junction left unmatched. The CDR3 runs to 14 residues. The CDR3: CASSPAGGNTEAFF. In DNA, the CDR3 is TGTGCCAGCTCACCGGCAGGGGGGAACACTGAAGCTTTCTTT. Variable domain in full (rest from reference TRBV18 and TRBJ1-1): NAGVMQNPRHLVRRRGQEARLRCSPMKGHSHVYWYRQLPEEGLKFMVYLQKENIIDESGMPKERFSAEFPKEGPSILRIQQVVRGDSAAYFCASSPAGGNTEAFFGQGTRLTVV.